The 28 T cell receptor beta chains below all came from one sample that was sequenced in a study of blood T cell repertoires in COVID-19. Libraries were prepared by immunoSEQ multiplex PCR; TCRdb keeps only in-frame clonotypes and omits some of them. The sample lists 200,000 to 250,000 clones; around 82% were seen once. Sequencing input: peripheral blood. These receptors all stem from a woman of 80 years or more with acute or convalescent COVID-19.

For the CDR3, the DNA is TGTGCCAGCAGTCGGGGAGCAGGGAGGGGCTACACCTTC. It yields the protein CASSRGAGRGYTF. This sequence joins TRBV11-3 and TRBJ1-2, with TRBD1 as a possible D gene (5 bases). Trimming stripped 6 bases from V and 8 bases from J, with 16 bases between. The CDR3 length is 13 residues. CDR1 is SGHNT, CDR2 YENEEA, per germline.

This rearrangement joins TRBV5-1 to TRBJ2-2; TRBD2 aligns across 11 bases. This CDR3 has 16 amino acids. Germline V gene lookup returns CDR1 SGHRS and CDR2 YFSETQ. V trimming: 9 bases; J trimming: 3 bases; junction bases outside the gene matches: 10. The CDR3 spells CATNLGTSGHTGELFF. The CDR3 DNA follows: TGCGCCACCAACCTCGGGACTAGCGGACACACCGGGGAGCTGTTTTTT.

CDR3: CASSPSPTGQGYTF. CDR3 nucleotides: TGTGCCAGCAGCCCTAGCCCGACAGGCCAAGGCTACACCTTC. The J gene is TRBJ1-2, the V gene TRBV7-2; tentatively, D is TRBD1 (6 bases). This CDR3 is 14 amino acids long. CDR1 SGHTA and CDR2 FQGNSA come from the germline V gene. V dropped 5 bases and J dropped 8 bases, with 18 bases sitting between them. Combining the CDR3 with reference TRBV7-2 and TRBJ1-2 gives the whole variable domain GAGVSQSPSNKVTEKGKDVELRCDPISGHTALYWYRQSLGQGLEFLIYFQGNSAPDKSGLPSDRFSAERTGGSVSTLTIQRTQQEDSAVYLCASSPSPTGQGYTFGSGTRLTVV.

This clone was recorded once. The V and J genes are TRBV9 and TRBJ2-7; tentatively, D is TRBD2 (6 bases). CDR1 and CDR2 from the germline V gene are SGDLS and YYNGEE. CDR3 length: 14 residues. V was clipped by 3 bases and J by 5 bases, with 15 bases between them. CDR3 in amino acids: CASSARGRANEQYF. The CDR3 coding sequence is TGTGCCAGCAGCGCTCGGGGGAGAGCTAACGAGCAGTACTTC. The variable domain in full, completed from reference TRBV9 and TRBJ2-7, reads DSGVTQTPKHLITATGQRVTLRCSPRSGDLSVYWYQQSLDQGLQFLIQYYNGEERAKGNILERFSAQQFPDLHSELNLSSLELGDSALYFCASSARGRANEQYFGPGTRLTVT.

Only one count was recorded for this clone. The chain links TRBV4-2 to TRBJ1-1; the D is unclear. The germline gives CDR1 LGHNA, CDR2 YNFKEQ. The CDR3 runs 13 residues. Trimming removed 4 bases from V and 5 bases from J, with 11 bases in between. The DNA of the CDR3 is TGTGCCAGCAGCCCCGAGCGGGGAACTGAAGCTTTCTTT. This gives the protein CASSPERGTEAFF.

The chain uses TRBV2 and TRBJ1-1; 7 nucleotides align to TRBD1. Trimming removed 4 bases from V and 6 bases from J; junction bases left unmatched: 2. The germline V gene has CDR1 SNHLY and CDR2 FYNNEI. This CDR3 has 12 residues. The DNA of the CDR3 is TGTGCCAGCAGTGGGACAGGCGCTGAAGCTTTCTTT. This codes for CASSGTGAEAFF.

Only one count was recorded for this clone. The genes are TRBV19 and TRBJ1-5, with 11 bases matching TRBD1. This CDR3 spans 16 amino acids. V gave up 8 bases and J gave up 12 bases; unmatched junction bases: 18. Germline values: CDR1 LNHDA, CDR2 SQIVND (reference sequence). For the CDR3, the DNA is TGTGCCAGTGGACAATCGGACAGGGGGCCGCCTTGGAGCCAGCATTTT. Encoded protein: CASGQSDRGPPWSQHF.

This chain uses TRBV14 with TRBJ2-1; 8 bases are shared with TRBD2. The germline CDR1 and CDR2 sequences are SGHDN and FVKESK. CDR3 size: 17 residues. J was trimmed by 9 bases and V by 3 bases; bases with no gene match: 16. The CDR3: CASSQAPGLGGSGEQFF. The DNA for the CDR3 is TGTGCCAGCAGCCAGGCCCCGGGACTAGGAGGGTCGGGTGAGCAGTTCTTC.

The chain recombines TRBV7-2 with TRBJ2-5; TRBD2 might be the D (7 bases). Per the germline V gene, CDR1 is SGHTA and CDR2 is FQGNSA. CDR3 length: 15 amino acids. V dropped 3 bases and J dropped 2 bases, with 13 bases sitting between them. CDR3 sequence reads: CASSFRGAGQETQYF. The CDR3 DNA sequence: TGTGCCAGCAGCTTTCGGGGGGCTGGGCAAGAGACCCAGTACTTC.

The CDR3 here is CASSTGQGLTEAFF. The DNA of the CDR3 is TGTGCCAGCAGTACCGGACAGGGACTCACTGAAGCTTTCTTT. The rearrangement uses TRBV6-5 and TRBJ1-1; 8 nucleotides line up with TRBD1. CDR3 size: 14 residues. Looked up from germline, CDR1 is MNHEY and CDR2 is SVGAGI. J was trimmed by 4 bases and V by 5 bases; bases with no gene match: 6.

The rearrangement uses TRBV3-1 (or the pseudogene TRBV3-2) and TRBJ2-3; D not resolved. V was trimmed by 1 base and J by 0 bases, leaving 11 bases between them. The CDR3 runs 16 residues. Germline values: CDR1 LGHDT, CDR2 YNNKEL (reference sequence). The CDR3: CASSQALLTSTDTQYF. The DNA for the CDR3 is TGTGCCAGCAGCCAAGCTTTGCTGACTAGCACAGATACGCAGTATTTT.

The rearrangement joins TRBV21-1 to TRBJ2-3; TRBD2, the table's D call, lacks a check against the DNA. TRBV21-1 is an annotated pseudogene. The CDR3 sequence is 10 residues long. CDR3 sequence: CASSKALGDF. The CDR3 DNA follows: TGTGCCAGCAGCAAAGCCCTCGGTGATTTT.

The chain employs TRBV6-5 and TRBJ1-5; 10 positions agree with TRBD1. V dropped 2 bases and J dropped 2; count of bases not matched to a gene: 3. The CDR3 is 16 residues long. In germline, CDR1 is MNHEY, CDR2 SVGAGI. In DNA, the CDR3 is TGTGCCAGCAGTTACCGAGGGACAGGGGGCAATCAGCCCCAGCATTTT. It is translated as CASSYRGTGGNQPQHF.

The chain uses TRBV3-1 (or the pseudogene TRBV3-2) and TRBJ2-3; D perhaps matches TRBD2 (6 bases). CDR1 and CDR2 (germline): LGHDT, YNNKEL (reference sequence). Trimming pared 1 base from V and 0 bases from J, leaving 8 bases between. The CDR3 extends over 15 amino acids. The CDR3 region has the DNA TGTGCCAGCAGCCAAGTAGCGGCTAGCACAGATACGCAGTATTTT. Residues: CASSQVAASTDTQYF.

This clone was seen a handful of times. CDR3 nucleotides: TGTGCCAGTAGTATTAACCCGAGCTCCTATAATTCACCCCTCCACTTT. Translation gives CASSINPSSYNSPLHF. The J gene is TRBJ1-6, the V gene TRBV19; D is unresolved. The CDR3 has 16 residues. Germline V gives CDR1 LNHDA, CDR2 SQIVND (reference sequence). With 3 bases removed from V and 0 bases from J, the gap between germline ends came to 9 bases.

V is TRBV19 and J is TRBJ1-4, with 7 bases matching TRBD1. Germline lookup yields CDR1 LNHDA and CDR2 SQIVND (reference sequence). The CDR3 has 15 residues. Unmatched junction bases numbered 5, after V lost 7 bases and J lost 0 bases. The CDR3 region is CASKRQGATNEKLFF. The CDR3 nucleotides read TGTGCCAGTAAAAGGCAGGGGGCAACTAATGAAAAACTGTTTTTT.

About this clone itself: At the DNA level, this CDR3 is encoded by other sequences in the same sample as well. The chain employs TRBV5-1 and TRBJ1-5; tentative D call: TRBD1 (5 bases). Trimming pared 0 bases from V and 4 bases from J, leaving 8 bases between. The CDR3 contains 14 residues. Germline CDR1 reads SGHRS; CDR2 reads YFSETQ. CDR3 nucleotides: TGCGCCAGCAGCTTGGACGGGGGGAATCAGCCCCAGCATTTT. This codes for CASSLDGGNQPQHF.

The genes are TRBV2 and TRBJ1-2; maybe TRBD1 (5 bases). Germline CDR1 and CDR2: SNHLY and FYNNEI. The CDR3 covers 13 residues. Trimming cost V 1 base and J 4 bases, with 7 bases left between them. The chain's CDR3 is CASSEGGVYGYTF. CDR3 DNA: TGTGCCAGCAGTGAAGGGGGCGTCTATGGCTACACCTTC.

The genes are TRBV3-1 (or the pseudogene TRBV3-2) and TRBJ2-3; 7 bases agree with TRBD1. V shed 1 base and J 5 bases; nucleotides not matched to a gene: 6. The CDR3 has 15 residues. Germline V CDR1 and CDR2: LGHDT, YNNKEL (reference sequence). The CDR3 protein is CASSQGLTGLDTQYF. DNA of the CDR3: TGTGCCAGCAGCCAAGGGTTGACAGGGTTAGATACGCAGTATTTT.

The rearrangement joins TRBV15 to TRBJ1-1; perhaps TRBD1 as D (6 bases). The V and J ends lost 3 bases and 4 bases respectively, with 9 bases between them. The CDR3 covers 13 residues. Per germline, CDR1 LNHNV and CDR2 YYDKDF (reference sequence). In DNA form, the CDR3 reads TGTGCCACCAGCAGGTTCAGGGGCACTGAAGCTTTCTTT. This encodes CATSRFRGTEAFF. The variable domain in full, completed from reference TRBV15 and TRBJ1-1, reads DAMVIQNPRYQVTQFGKPVTLSCSQTLNHNVMYWYQQKSSQAPKLLFHYYDKDFNNEADTPDNFQSRRPNTSFCFLDIRSPGLGDTAMYLCATSRFRGTEAFFGQGTRLTVV.

The chain couples TRBV11-2 to TRBJ1-2, with 7 bases matching TRBD1. CDR1 and CDR2 from the germline V gene are SGHAT and FQNNGV. V was clipped by 6 bases and J by 4 bases; unmatched bases: 5. The CDR3 has 13 amino acids. The CDR3 here is CASRLGQFYGYTF. For the CDR3, the DNA is TGTGCCAGCAGACTGGGACAGTTCTATGGCTACACCTTC.

The V gene is TRBV5-1, the J gene TRBJ1-6, with TRBD1 identical over 9 bases. Losses at the gene ends were 1 base for V and 8 bases for J; bases not matched to a gene: 4. Looked up from germline, CDR1 is SGHRS and CDR2 is YFSETQ. The CDR3 is 15 residues long. The DNA for the CDR3 is TGCGCCAGCAGCTTGAGGGACAGGGCCTATTCACCCCTCCACTTT. Translating gives CASSLRDRAYSPLHF.

J is TRBJ1-4 and V is TRBV12-3 or TRBV12-4; unclear D gene. This CDR3 is 13 amino acids long. V was shortened by 2 bases and J by 8 bases, with 9 bases between the two germline ends. CDR3 sequence (DNA): TGTGCCAGCAGTTTAAGGGCGGGGGAAAAACTGTTTTTT. Its protein product is CASSLRAGEKLFF.

This chain connects TRBV5-1 to TRBJ1-2; possibly TRBD1 for D (5 bases). The V gene lost 4 bases and the J gene lost 4 bases, with 23 bases spanning the gap. CDR3 length equals 17 residues. Germline CDR1 SGHRS, CDR2 YFSETQ. CDR3 amino acids: CASSQHPGPDGGYGYTF. The CDR3 coding sequence is TGCGCCAGCAGCCAACATCCTGGACCCGACGGGGGCTATGGCTACACCTTC. The full variable domain, completed using reference TRBV5-1 and TRBJ1-2, is KAGVTQTPRYLIKTRGQQVTLSCSPISGHRSVSWYQQTPGQGLQFLFEYFSETQRNKGNFPGRFSGRQFSNSRSEMNVSTLELGDSALYLCASSQHPGPDGGYGYTFGSGTRLTVV.

J is TRBJ1-2 and V is TRBV7-2, with D unclear. The CDR3 totals 12 residues. Trimming left V 3 bases short and J 4 bases short, with 6 bases between. Germline V gene data show CDR1 as SGHTA and CDR2 as FQGNSA. The CDR3 DNA follows: TGTGCCAGCAGCTTTGAGGGCTATGGCTACACCTTC. Amino acid sequence: CASSFEGYGYTF.

The V gene is TRBV7-3, the J gene TRBJ2-1; 8 nucleotides align to TRBD1. J lost 10 bases, V lost 2 bases, and 7 bases had no gene match. The CDR3 sequence is 14 residues long. Germline values: CDR1 SGHTA, CDR2 FQGTGA. CDR3 bases: TGTGCCAGCAGCTTAGGACAGGGAACGGGGGAGCAGTTCTTC. Its protein is CASSLGQGTGEQFF.

In DNA, the CDR3 is TGCGCCAGCAGCTTGGCAGCGGGATCCACTGAAGCTTTCTTT. This gives the protein CASSLAAGSTEAFF. The chain couples TRBV5-1 to TRBJ1-1; no clear D. Per germline, CDR1 SGHRS and CDR2 YFSETQ. CDR3 size: 14 residues. V was cut by 0 bases and J by 4 bases, with 10 bases left in between. Based on the CDR3 plus reference TRBV5-1 and TRBJ1-1, the full variable domain is KAGVTQTPRYLIKTRGQQVTLSCSPISGHRSVSWYQQTPGQGLQFLFEYFSETQRNKGNFPGRFSGRQFSNSRSEMNVSTLELGDSALYLCASSLAAGSTEAFFGQGTRLTVV.

This chain links TRBV5-4 with TRBJ2-1; TRBD2 matches at 8 bases. There are 16 residues in the CDR3. CDR1 is SGHNT, CDR2 YYREEE, per germline (reference sequence). Trimming cost V 4 bases and J 4 bases; bases outside gene matches: 10. The CDR3 DNA sequence: TGTGCCAGCAGCGGGCCCAGCGGGGGCCTTTACAATGAGCAGTTCTTC. It is translated as CASSGPSGGLYNEQFF.